These 17 T cell receptor beta chains were all obtained from the same sample, sequenced in a study of identical twins. TCRdb reprocessed the 5' RACE reads via MiXCR and lists one record per CDR3 protein. Among roughly 720,000 distinct CDR3 sequences listed, 18% were seen once. The data also belong to a second study, concerning T cells expressing NK-cell markers.

Source material: PBMCs. The source is a woman younger than 35 in good health.

This rearrangement joins TRBV7-2 to TRBJ1-1; possibly TRBD1 for D (5 bases). The V end lost 4 bases, the J end lost 5 bases, and 23 bases lay between the germline ends. Germline CDR1 and CDR2: SGHTA and FQGNSA. There are 17 residues in the CDR3. The CDR3 reads CASSSSYLQAERTEAFF. The CDR3, as DNA: TGTGCCAGCAGCTCCAGCTATTTACAGGCCGAGCGGACTGAAGCTTTCTTT.

The genes are TRBV5-1 and TRBJ2-7; D not resolved. This CDR3 is built from 15 residues. V lost 0 bases and J lost 3, with 13 bases in between. Germline V lookup: CDR1 SGHRS, CDR2 YFSETQ. The CDR3 DNA sequence: TGCGCCAGCAGCTTGGCTCGGAACAATTACTACGAGCAGTACTTC. It encodes CASSLARNNYYEQYF.

This sequence joins TRBV9 and TRBJ2-2; D ambiguous. Trimming took off 3 bases at V and 4 bases at J, with 19 bases between the two ends. Germline V CDR1 and CDR2: SGDLS, YYNGEE. This CDR3 contains 17 residues. CDR3 DNA sequence: TGTGCCAGCAGCGCCGCAAAACAAGGGAAGGGCACCGGGGAGCTGTTTTTT. Protein product: CASSAAKQGKGTGELFF.

This clonotype was detected a few times. J is TRBJ2-1 and V is TRBV9; TRBD2 aligns across 12 bases. Germline V CDR1 and CDR2: SGDLS, YYNGEE. V lost 3 bases to trimming and J lost 5 bases; unmatched junction nucleotides: 6. The CDR3 covers 16 residues. The CDR3: CASSGRRTSGNNEQFF. The CDR3 coding sequence is TGTGCCAGCAGCGGACGAAGGACTAGCGGGAACAATGAGCAGTTCTTC.

This clonotype came up many times. V and J are TRBV12-3 or TRBV12-4 and TRBJ2-1; D is possibly TRBD1 or TRBD2 (5 bases each). The CDR3 extends over 14 amino acids. V lost 4 bases and J 9 bases, leaving 16 bases between the germline ends. The CDR3 DNA reads as TGTGCCAGCAGTTGGGTGGGGCACGAGGGTGAGCAGTTCTTC. Encoded protein: CASSWVGHEGEQFF.

This clonotype was seen a handful of times. The rearrangement joins TRBV5-1 to TRBJ2-1; either TRBD1 or TRBD2 may fit D (5 bases each). Germline values: CDR1 SGHRS, CDR2 YFSETQ. V lost 10 bases and J lost 5, with 16 bases in between. CDR3 length equals 13 residues. CDR3 amino acids: CASLGLADNEQFF. In DNA, the CDR3 is TGCGCCTCGTTGGGGCTAGCTGACAATGAGCAGTTCTTC.

The chain uses TRBV7-9 and TRBJ2-1; 8 positions agree with TRBD1. V lost 5 bases, J lost 5 bases, and 8 bases stayed unmatched. Germline CDR1 and CDR2: SEHNR and FQNEAQ (reference sequence). CDR3 length equals 15 residues. The CDR3 spells CASSPPGGLDNEQFF. Written as DNA, the CDR3 is TGTGCCAGCAGCCCCCCAGGGGGCTTGGACAATGAGCAGTTCTTC.

CDR3 sequence reads: CASSKTSGRENEQFF. CDR3 DNA sequence: TGTGCCAGCAGCAAGACTAGCGGGAGGGAAAATGAGCAGTTCTTC. J is TRBJ2-1 and V is TRBV11-2; 14 bases agree with TRBD2. This CDR3 is 15 amino acids long. V shed 5 bases, J shed 7 bases, and the junction held 4 bases outside the gene matches. From germline, CDR1 is SGHAT and CDR2 FQNNGV.

This chain links TRBV9 with TRBJ2-2; maybe TRBD2 (5 bases). The ends were cut back, 5 bases at V and 8 bases at J, with 10 bases in the middle. Germline V lookup: CDR1 SGDLS, CDR2 YYNGEE. This CDR3 contains 12 residues. DNA for the CDR3: TGTGCCAGCAGTGCCTCGGGGGGGGAGCTGTTTTTT. Translated, it gives CASSASGGELFF.

This clonotype was seen a handful of times. The chain couples TRBV20-1 to TRBJ2-1, with 12 bases matching TRBD2. The CDR3 is made up of 16 amino acids. The germline V gene has CDR1 DFQATT and CDR2 SNEGSKA (reference sequence). The V gene end was trimmed by 4 bases and the J gene end by 0 bases; junction bases not matched to a gene: 4. The CDR3, as DNA: TGCAGTGCTACACTAGCGGGGGGTGCCTCCTACAATGAGCAGTTCTTC. Its translation is CSATLAGGASYNEQFF.

This clonotype appeared a few times. The J gene is TRBJ2-3, the V gene TRBV5-1; D call uncertain. The germline CDR1 and CDR2 sequences are SGHRS and YFSETQ. This CDR3 has 15 amino acids. Trimming cost V 4 bases and J 1 base, with 13 bases left between them. Here the CDR3 DNA reads TGCGCCAGCAGCCCGTTCCCGGCTCGCACAGATACGCAGTATTTT. It codes for CASSPFPARTDTQYF.

The chain employs TRBV7-3 and TRBJ1-2; D is perhaps TRBD1 (5 bases). The CDR3 extends over 16 amino acids. Germline values: CDR1 SGHTA, CDR2 FQGTGA. V lost 2 bases and J 4 bases, leaving 17 bases between the germline ends. CDR3 sequence (DNA): TGTGCCAGCAGCTTAGACGGGCGGGGGAGCTCCTATGGCTACACCTTC. It codes for CASSLDGRGSSYGYTF.

This clonotype was detected only a few times. This rearrangement joins TRBV11-2 to TRBJ2-7, with 7 positions matching TRBD2. Germline V CDR1 and CDR2: SGHAT, FQNNGV. V was clipped by 5 bases and J by 2 bases; unmatched bases: 6. The CDR3 loop spans 14 amino acids. CDR3 sequence reads: CASSRLSGTYEQYF. CDR3 bases: TGTGCCAGCAGCCGTCTGAGCGGGACCTACGAGCAGTACTTC.

The sample holds a few counts of this clonotype. The rearrangement joins TRBV5-4 to TRBJ1-1; D unresolved. From germline, CDR1 is SGHNT and CDR2 YYREEE (reference sequence). This CDR3 spans 14 amino acids. The V gene lost 2 bases and the J gene lost 1 base, with 9 bases spanning the gap. CDR3 amino acids: CASSFKGGNTEAFF. Here the CDR3 DNA reads TGTGCCAGCAGCTTCAAGGGTGGGAACACTGAAGCTTTCTTT.

This clonotype turned up a few times. The chain links TRBV12-3 or TRBV12-4 to TRBJ1-1; 11 bases are shared with TRBD1. The CDR3 loop spans 16 amino acids. V shed 5 bases, J shed 6 bases, and the junction held 11 bases outside the gene matches. CDR3: CASSRIRGQGAAEAFF. CDR3 nucleotides: TGTGCCAGCAGTCGCATCCGCGGACAGGGGGCGGCTGAAGCTTTCTTT.

This sequence joins TRBV20-1 and TRBJ2-1, with a tentative D call TRBD2 (6 bases). The CDR3 is made up of 14 amino acids. Trimming took off 2 bases at V and 5 bases at J, with 13 bases between the two ends. Per the germline V gene, CDR1 is DFQATT and CDR2 is SNEGSKA (reference sequence). The DNA for the CDR3 is TGCAGTGCTAGAAGCGCGGGAAAGCACAATGAGCAGTTCTTC. Its translation is CSARSAGKHNEQFF.

The chain joins TRBV3-1 to TRBJ2-3; D remains unclear. V was cut by 6 bases and J by 12 bases, with 13 bases left in between. The CDR3 is 11 residues long. The V gene's germline CDR1 is LGHDT and CDR2 YNNKEL (reference sequence). The CDR3 here is CASSRTDIQYF. The CDR3 coding sequence is TGTGCCAGCAGTCGAACTGACATACAGTATTTT.